Each of the 7 T cell receptor beta chains below was sequenced from the same sample in a study of blood T cell repertoires in COVID-19. The repertoire was sequenced with immunoSEQ multiplex PCR; TCRdb's copy has only in-frame clones and lacks some. This table holds tens of thousands of clones, 76% found once. The source material was peripheral blood. These receptor sequences come from an elderly woman with acute or convalescent COVID-19.

The genes are TRBV6-2 or TRBV6-3 and TRBJ1-1; possibly TRBD1 for D (6 bases). Germline assignment: CDR1 MNHEY and CDR2 SVGEGT. Trimming stripped 1 base from V and 5 bases from J, with 8 bases between. This CDR3 is built from 13 residues. This CDR3 is CASSYYGTTEAFF. In nucleotides, the CDR3 is TGTGCCAGCAGTTACTACGGGACAACTGAAGCTTTCTTT.

J is TRBJ1-2 and V is TRBV9; D not certain. Germline-derived CDR1 and CDR2 are SGDLS and YYNGEE. The CDR3 has 14 amino acids. Trimming shortened V by 0 bases and J by 2 bases, and 8 bases separated the two germline ends. The CDR3 is CASSVGTGNYGYTF. Written as DNA, the CDR3 is TGTGCCAGCAGCGTAGGGACGGGGAACTATGGCTACACCTTC.

The chain links TRBV24-1 to TRBJ2-5, with 8 bases fitting TRBD1. This CDR3 spans 15 amino acids. CDR1 and CDR2 from the germline V gene are KGHDR and SFDVKD. Trimming at V came to 6 bases and at J to 5 bases, leaving 10 bases not matched to a gene. The CDR3 is CATSFSGGAGETQYF. DNA for the CDR3: TGTGCCACCAGTTTTTCAGGGGGCGCGGGGGAGACCCAGTACTTC.

Within the sample, this clone is large. The chain carries TRBV7-9 and TRBJ2-7; tentative D call: TRBD2 (6 bases). Germline loops: CDR1 SEHNR, CDR2 FQNEAQ (reference sequence). CDR3 length equals 15 residues. Trimming cost V 4 bases and J 2 bases, with 15 bases left between them. DNA of the CDR3: TGTGCCAGCAGCTCGGAGAGGGAGGCCCCCTACGAGCAGTACTTC. Its translation: CASSSEREAPYEQYF.

The chain combines TRBV5-1 with TRBJ2-5; TRBD2 aligns across 10 bases. CDR3 length equals 16 residues. Germline trimming cut 0 bases from V and 5 bases from J; bases unmatched to any gene: 7. CDR1 and CDR2 (germline): SGHRS, YFSETQ. CDR3 sequence reads: CASSLASGRARETQYF. DNA of the CDR3: TGCGCCAGCAGCTTGGCCAGCGGGAGGGCCCGGGAGACCCAGTACTTC.

This clone was detected once. The DNA of the CDR3 is TGTGCGCAAGCCTGGGGGGAAAACACTGAAGCTTTCTTT. It specifies CAQAWGENTEAFF. The chain carries TRBV7-9 and TRBJ1-1; D possibly corresponds to TRBD1 (5 bases). CDR3 length equals 13 residues. Per germline, CDR1 SEHNR and CDR2 FQNEAQ (reference sequence).

This chain uses TRBV7-2 with TRBJ1-4, with 7 nucleotides matching TRBD1. V trimming: 5 bases; J trimming: 4 bases; junction bases outside the gene matches: 4. Germline values: CDR1 SGHTA, CDR2 FQGNSA. The CDR3 extends over 14 amino acids. CDR3 bases: TGTGCCAGCAGCCCGCAGGGGGGTAATGAAAAACTGTTTTTT. It is translated as CASSPQGGNEKLFF. Together with reference TRBV7-2 and TRBJ1-4, the CDR3 gives the full variable domain: GAGVSQSPSNKVTEKGKDVELRCDPISGHTALYWYRQSLGQGLEFLIYFQGNSAPDKSGLPSDRFSAERTGGSVSTLTIQRTQQEDSAVYLCASSPQGGNEKLFFGSGTQLSVL.